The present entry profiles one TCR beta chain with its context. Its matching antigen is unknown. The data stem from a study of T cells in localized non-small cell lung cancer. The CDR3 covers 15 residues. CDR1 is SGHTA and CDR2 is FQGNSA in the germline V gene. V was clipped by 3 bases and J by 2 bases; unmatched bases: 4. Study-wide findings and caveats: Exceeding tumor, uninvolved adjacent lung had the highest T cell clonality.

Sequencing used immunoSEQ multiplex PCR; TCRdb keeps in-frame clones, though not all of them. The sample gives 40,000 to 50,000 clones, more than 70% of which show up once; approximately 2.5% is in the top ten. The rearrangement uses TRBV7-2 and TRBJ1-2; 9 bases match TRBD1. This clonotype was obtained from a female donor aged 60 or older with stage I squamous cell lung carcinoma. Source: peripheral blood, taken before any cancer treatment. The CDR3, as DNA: TGTGCCAGCAGCTTGTGGGGACAGGGAAACTATGGCTACACCTTC. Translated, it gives CASSLWGQGNYGYTF.